This TCR beta chain was retrieved from a study of T cell responses to AZD1222 COVID-19 vaccine. About this clone itself: Its antigen is not identified.

Overall study results and limits: Spike-specific TCR breadth rose after two AZD1222 doses, and depth rose as well.

The CDR3 is 14 residues long. The germline gives CDR1 SGHRS, CDR2 YFSETQ. J was trimmed by 5 bases and V by 4 bases; bases with no gene match: 4. Profiling relied on immunoSEQ multiplex PCR, and the TCRdb table lists in-frame clones only, not all of them. The sample comprises 100,000 or so clones, around 87% of which are singletons, and 9% to 15% rests with the top ten. The V and J genes are TRBV5-1 and TRBJ2-2, with 8 bases aligning to TRBD1. The specimen comprised peripheral blood, sampled on day 0 of AZD1222 vaccination. The source of this sequence is an adult in good health. CDR3 residues: CASSGGTGTGELFF. As DNA, the CDR3 is TGCGCCAGCAGCGGGGGGACAGGAACCGGGGAGCTGTTTTTT. The full variable domain, rest sourced from reference TRBV5-1 and TRBJ2-2, is KAGVTQTPRYLIKTRGQQVTLSCSPISGHRSVSWYQQTPGQGLQFLFEYFSETQRNKGNFPGRFSGRQFSNSRSEMNVSTLELGDSALYLCASSGGTGTGELFFGEGSRLTVL.